This entry lists 9 T cell receptor beta chains sequenced from one sample in a study of cytomegalovirus exposure and HLA in healthy donors (TCRdb year 2017). The library was generated by the immunoSEQ multiplex PCR assay. For the multiplex PCR, a mixture combining 60 forward primers for TCR Vbeta segments and 13 reverse primers for TCR Jbeta segments was used. This immuneACCESS table, as held by TCRdb, lists in-frame sequences with V and J called but not all clones. Of the missing ones, under half trace to an unresolved V gene in checked studies; the others have no known cause. The sample table contains 45,000 to 65,000 clones; only one count was recorded for 82% of them. Jointly, the top ten make up more than 1.5% of the sample. The sequencing sample was made of PBMCs. These receptors were collected from a man aged 25-45 years in good health and CMV-seronegative.

V gene TRBV30 combines with J gene TRBJ2-7, with 10 bases that match TRBD1. The CDR3 has 14 amino acids. J was trimmed by 3 bases and V by 0 bases; bases with no gene match: 2. Germline CDR1 and CDR2: GTSNPN and SVGIG (reference sequence). CDR3 residues: CAWSVWTGGYEQYF. The CDR3 DNA reads as TGTGCCTGGAGTGTCTGGACAGGGGGCTACGAGCAGTACTTC.

This clone was detected once. The V and J genes are TRBV19 and TRBJ1-2; D is possibly TRBD1 (6 bases). Between the trimmed V and J ends, which lost 6 bases and 5 bases, there was a span of 16 bases. The CDR3 loop spans 14 amino acids. CDR1 and CDR2 (germline): LNHDA, SQIVND (reference sequence). CDR3 nucleotide sequence: TGTGCCAGTAGGACGAGACAGGAGAATTATGGCTACACCTTC. Translation: CASRTRQENYGYTF.

This clone was recorded only once. This chain connects TRBV15 to TRBJ2-7; D gene ambiguous. Germline V gives CDR1 LNHNV, CDR2 YYDKDF (reference sequence). V dropped 0 bases and J dropped 0 bases, with 6 bases sitting between them. The CDR3 is made up of 14 amino acids. Here the CDR3 reads CATSRDRGSYEQYF. As DNA, the CDR3 is TGTGCCACCAGCAGAGATCGCGGCTCCTACGAGCAGTACTTC.

The gene calls are TRBV18 and TRBJ2-1; 8 bases align to TRBD2. V was clipped by 6 bases and J by 4 bases; unmatched bases: 8. The CDR3 loop spans 15 amino acids. Germline-derived CDR1 and CDR2 are KGHSH and LQKENI. CDR3 nucleotides: TGTGCCAGCTCCCTGTCTAGCGGGCCTTACAATGAGCAGTTCTTC. Residues: CASSLSSGPYNEQFF.

The chain recombines TRBV5-1 with TRBJ2-7; 8 bases are a match to TRBD1. J gave up 0 bases and V 0 bases, and 5 bases lay outside the gene matches. Germline CDR1 is SGHRS and CDR2 is YFSETQ. CDR3 length equals 16 residues. The CDR3 region is CASSLAGGQGSYEQYF. The CDR3 nucleotides read TGCGCCAGCAGCTTGGCCGGAGGACAGGGCTCCTACGAGCAGTACTTC.

Only a few counts were recorded for this clone. The J gene is TRBJ1-1, the V gene TRBV5-1; 7 bases map to TRBD1. Trimming took 0 bases from V and 10 from J; bases not matched to a gene: 12. The germline gives CDR1 SGHRS, CDR2 YFSETQ. This CDR3 has 15 residues. This chain's CDR3 is CASSLGTGPGSRAFF. CDR3 sequence (DNA): TGCGCCAGCAGCTTGGGGACAGGCCCAGGGTCTCGAGCTTTCTTT.

The chain uses TRBV7-6 and TRBJ1-3, with D perhaps matching TRBD1 (5 bases). Germline V gene sequence: CDR1 SGHVS, CDR2 FNYEAQ. This CDR3 has 14 residues. The germline V and J ends were trimmed by 2 bases and 2 bases, with 7 bases remaining between them. In DNA form, the CDR3 reads TGTGCCAGCAGCTTACAGGGAACTGGAAACACCATATATTTT. Amino acids: CASSLQGTGNTIYF.

The chain uses TRBV2 and TRBJ2-2; D remains ambiguous. Near its end, the DNA agrees better with TRBJ1-3, so the J call may be wrong. CDR3 length: 18 residues. Per the germline V gene, CDR1 is SNHLY and CDR2 is FYNNEI. CDR3 loop: CASSESYVFRFSGNTIYF. The CDR3 nucleotides read TGTGCCAGCAGTGAATCATATGTTTTTAGGTTTTCAGGAAACACCATATATTTT.

This clone has just a few counts. This chain connects TRBV7-2 to TRBJ2-1; TRBD2 matches 10 bases. The CDR3 runs 15 residues. V was clipped by 5 bases and J by 5 bases; unmatched bases: 6. Germline lookup yields CDR1 SGHTA and CDR2 FQGNSA. The CDR3 DNA reads as TGTGCCAGCAGCGTGACTAGCGGGCCCCACAATGAGCAGTTCTTC. Amino acid sequence: CASSVTSGPHNEQFF.